This paragraph covers one TCR beta chain sequence. Its antigen is unknown. The CDR3 covers 14 residues. Losses at the gene ends were 4 bases for V and 5 bases for J; bases not matched to a gene: 5. Germline CDR1 is SGDLS and CDR2 is YYNGEE. This entry comes from a study of graft-versus-host responses after intestinal transplantation. Study as a whole: After anti-thymocyte globulin induction, recipients took tacrolimus and steroids for approximately 3 years. Findings and caveats of the study: Investigators detected GvH clones in recipient marrow, with some emerging earlier in ileum or blood.

Clones were sequenced by immunoSEQ multiplex PCR, and TCRdb holds only the in-frame ones, with some missing. The table records about 39,000 clones, roughly 96% of them present only once. The sample consisted of unstimulated CD8+ T cells sorted from spleen or lymph node cells, taken before transplant. The chain couples TRBV9 to TRBJ2-5, with 10 bases aligning to TRBD2. The sequence was obtained from a human donor who was the organ donor for an intestinal transplant. The CDR3 sequence: CASSRLAGAETQYF. Written as DNA, the CDR3 is TGTGCCAGCAGCCGACTAGCGGGCGCGGAGACCCAGTACTTC.